This T cell receptor gamma chain was recovered during a study of Vδ1+ human thymocytes. Study results and limitations: In the thymus, TRG and TRD repertoires looked highly polyclonal with Gaussian CDR3 lengths.

As to this clone: Its antigen is as yet unknown.

Extracted RNA was reverse transcribed into cDNA. Multiplex PCR used pooled V-gene forward primers and a constant-region reverse primer to amplify CDR3s. TCRdb called clones anew from the multiplex PCR reads with CATT. Of 25,000 to 35,000 gamma-chain clones listed, around 18% are singletons. Germline lookup yields CDR1 EGSTGY and CDR2 YDSYTSSV. The junction had 7 bases not matched to a gene; V was cut back by 0 bases and J by 5 bases. CDR3 size: 14 residues. The chain employs TRGV4 and TRGJ1 or TRGJ2. This receptor was obtained from a boy under three years old who had congenital heart surgery. The sample was Vdelta1+ gamma-delta thymocytes from the thymus. The subset was: FACS-sorted CD3+ TCRalphabeta- TCRVdelta1+ TCRVdelta2- thymocytes. The CDR3 bases are TGTGCCACCTGGGATGGGCCGATGAATTATAAGAAACTCTTT. Protein product: CATWDGPMNYKKLF.